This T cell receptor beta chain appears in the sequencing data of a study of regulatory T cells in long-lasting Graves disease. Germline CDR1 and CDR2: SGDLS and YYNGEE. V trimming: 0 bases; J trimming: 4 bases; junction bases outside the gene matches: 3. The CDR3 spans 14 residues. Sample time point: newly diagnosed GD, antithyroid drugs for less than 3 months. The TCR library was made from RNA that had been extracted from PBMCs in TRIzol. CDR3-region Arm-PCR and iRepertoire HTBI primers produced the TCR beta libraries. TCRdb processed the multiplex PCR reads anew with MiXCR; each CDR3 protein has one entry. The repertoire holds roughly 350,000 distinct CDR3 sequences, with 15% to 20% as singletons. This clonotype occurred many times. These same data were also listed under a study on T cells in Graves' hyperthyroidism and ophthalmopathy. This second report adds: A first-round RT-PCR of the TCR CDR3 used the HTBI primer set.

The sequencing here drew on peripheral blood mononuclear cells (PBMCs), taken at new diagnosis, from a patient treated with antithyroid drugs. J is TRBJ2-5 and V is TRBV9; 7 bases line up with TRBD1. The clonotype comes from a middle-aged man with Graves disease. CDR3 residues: CASSVGRGPETQYF. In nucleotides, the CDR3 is TGTGCCAGCAGCGTAGGTAGGGGGCCAGAGACCCAGTACTTC.